This TCR beta chain is from a study of CD8 T cells in ankylosing spondylitis. Study outcomes and limitations: In the blood and synovial fluid of reactive arthritis, some motif variants had been previously reported. Fewer than 10 highly homologous variants made up a TCR beta motif that seemed to typify ankylosing spondylitis blood. The authors found the disease-linked clones to be CD8+ and relatively rare in peripheral blood.

Preparation of TCR beta libraries was done by quantitative 5'-RACE with molecular barcodes. TCRdb redid the calling of the 5' RACE reads with MiXCR, one entry per CDR3 protein. The table shows hundreds of thousands of distinct CDR3 sequences, with roughly 12% occurring only once. As regards this clonotype: Its antigen is unknown.

Per germline, CDR1 LNHNV and CDR2 YYDKDF (reference sequence). This CDR3 spans 14 amino acids. V was pared by 1 base and J by 11 bases, with 15 bases between. The genes are TRBV15 and TRBJ2-1, with D perhaps matching TRBD2 (6 bases). The sequenced sample consisted of blood, either unsorted or a sorted T cell fraction (not recorded which). The sequence was collected from a male donor with ankylosing spondylitis. CDR3 coding DNA: TGTGCCACCAGCAGAGGGTTCGAGCTAGCGAAGCAGTTCTTC. Protein: CATSRGFELAKQFF.